This T cell receptor (beta chain) was obtained from a study of control samples from healthy donors and cancer patients. TCRdb keeps only in-frame clones here, not all; method: immunoSEQ multiplex PCR. Among about 150,000 clones listed, about 94% were seen once. The trim removed 3 bases at V and 6 bases at J, leaving 5 bases unmatched. CDR3 size: 14 residues. CDR1 ENHRY and CDR2 SYGVKD come from the germline V gene. The origin of this receptor is a woman in her twenties or thirties in good health. V gene TRBV10-3 combines with J gene TRBJ1-5; 7 bases align to TRBD1. Sequencing input: blood. The DNA for the CDR3 is TGTGCCATCAGTGATGGGCAGGGGGGTCAGCCCCAGCATTTT. It specifies CAISDGQGGQPQHF.